This T cell receptor (beta chain) stems from a study of T cell responses to AZD1222 COVID-19 vaccine. Study-wide results and limits: Among spike-specific TCRs, nearly half reportedly target unmutated variant regions. Seropositive status at baseline applied to only five to seven AZD1222 recipients. Samples come after the peak T cell response, not at day 14. Researchers report vaccine-associated CD4 TCRs spanning spike, with dominance at 160-218 and 743-854.

Concerning this clone itself: Its antigen is undetermined.

Some clones are missing from TCRdb's copy, which holds only in-frame ones; the method was immunoSEQ multiplex PCR. The data show 100,000 to 150,000 clones, with about nine tenths seen just once and about 1.5% held by the top ten. Germline V CDR1 and CDR2: MDHEN, SYDVKM. There are 14 residues in the CDR3. Between the trimmed V and J ends, which lost 5 bases and 3 bases, there was a span of 14 bases. The material sequenced was peripheral blood, taken on day 0 of AZD1222 vaccination. The chain recombines TRBV28 with TRBJ2-7; D is perhaps TRBD1 (6 bases). The receptor's source is an adult in good health. CDR3 nucleotide sequence: TGTGCCAGCAGTCCTCTCCGGACAGACTACGAGCAGTACTTC. It is translated as CASSPLRTDYEQYF.